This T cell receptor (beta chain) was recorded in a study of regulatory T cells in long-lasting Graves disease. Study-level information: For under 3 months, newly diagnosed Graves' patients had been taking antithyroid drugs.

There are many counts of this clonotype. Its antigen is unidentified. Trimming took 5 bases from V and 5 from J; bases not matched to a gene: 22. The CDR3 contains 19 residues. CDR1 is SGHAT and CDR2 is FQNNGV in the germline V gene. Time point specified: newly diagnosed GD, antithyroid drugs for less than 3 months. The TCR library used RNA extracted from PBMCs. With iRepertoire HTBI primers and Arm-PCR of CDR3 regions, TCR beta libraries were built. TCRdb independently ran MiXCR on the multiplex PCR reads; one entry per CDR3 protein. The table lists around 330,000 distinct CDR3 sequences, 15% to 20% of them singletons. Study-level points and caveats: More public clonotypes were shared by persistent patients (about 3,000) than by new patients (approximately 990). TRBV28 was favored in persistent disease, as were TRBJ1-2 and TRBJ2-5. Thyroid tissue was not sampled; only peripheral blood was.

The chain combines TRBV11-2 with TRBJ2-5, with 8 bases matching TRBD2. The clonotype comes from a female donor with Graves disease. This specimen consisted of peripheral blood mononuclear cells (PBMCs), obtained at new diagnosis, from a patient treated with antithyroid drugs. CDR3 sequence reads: CASSRTGGGLAGLTETQYF. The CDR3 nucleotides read TGTGCCAGCAGCCGAACCGGGGGGGGCCTAGCGGGTCTTACGGAGACCCAGTACTTC.